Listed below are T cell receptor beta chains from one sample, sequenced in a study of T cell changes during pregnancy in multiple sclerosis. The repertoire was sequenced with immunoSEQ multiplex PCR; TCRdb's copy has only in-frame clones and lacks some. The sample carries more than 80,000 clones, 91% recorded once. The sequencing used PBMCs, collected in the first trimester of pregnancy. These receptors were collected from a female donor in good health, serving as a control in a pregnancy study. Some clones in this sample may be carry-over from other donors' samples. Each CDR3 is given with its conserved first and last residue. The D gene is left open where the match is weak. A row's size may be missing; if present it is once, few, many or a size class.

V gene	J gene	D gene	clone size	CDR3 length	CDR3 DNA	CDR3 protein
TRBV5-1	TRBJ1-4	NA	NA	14	TGCGCCAGCAGTCAGGGGTGGCCGTATGAAAAACTGTTTTTT	CASSQGWPYEKLFF
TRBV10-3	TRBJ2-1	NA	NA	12	TGTGCCATAAGGGATCGGGGGAATGAGCAGTTCTTC	CAIRDRGNEQFF
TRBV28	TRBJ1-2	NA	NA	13	TGTGCCAGCAGTTTGAGACTAGCTTATGGCTACACCTTC	CASSLRLAYGYTF
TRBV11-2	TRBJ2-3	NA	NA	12	TGTGCCAGCAGCTCAAGCACAGATACGCAGTATTTT	CASSSSTDTQYF
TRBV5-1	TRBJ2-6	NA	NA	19	TGCGCCAGCAGCTTGACAGGGCCATTGGGTTACTCTGGGGCCAACGTCCTGACTTTC	CASSLTGPLGYSGANVLTF
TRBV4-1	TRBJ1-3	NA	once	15	TGCGCCAGCAGAAATAGACAGTACTCTGGAAACACCATATATTTT	CASRNRQYSGNTIYF
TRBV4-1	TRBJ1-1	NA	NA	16	TGCGCCAGCAGCTTGAGACCGGGACTGCAGAACACTGAAGCTTTCTTT	CASSLRPGLQNTEAFF
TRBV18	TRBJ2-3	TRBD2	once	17	TGTGCCAGCTCACCCGGGACTAGCGGGGGGGCTATGGATACGCAGTATTTT	CASSPGTSGGAMDTQYF
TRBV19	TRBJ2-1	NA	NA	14	TGTGCCAGTAGTAGAGGCGTCCCCGGCGATGAGCAGTTCTTC	CASSRGVPGDEQFF
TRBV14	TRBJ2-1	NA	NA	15	TGTGCCAGCAGCCCCCCGGGACACCAATACAATGAGCAGTTCTTC	CASSPPGHQYNEQFF
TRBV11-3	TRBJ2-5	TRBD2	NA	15	TGTGCCAGCAGCTTAGGGCGGGGGGCTCAAGAGACCCAGTACTTC	CASSLGRGAQETQYF
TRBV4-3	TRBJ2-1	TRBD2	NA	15	TGCGCCAGCAGCCAAGAACTAGCGGGAACGGCTTCACAGTTCTTC	CASSQELAGTASQFF
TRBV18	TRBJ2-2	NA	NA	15	TGTGCCAGCTCCCCCGACTCCCCGGGGACCGGGGAGCTGTTTTTT	CASSPDSPGTGELFF
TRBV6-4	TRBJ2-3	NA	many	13	TGTGCCAGCAGTGAGGGGGCCACAGATACGCAGTATTTT	CASSEGATDTQYF
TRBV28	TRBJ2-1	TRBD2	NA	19	TGTGCCAGCAGTTTACCCCGTAGTAGCGGGCTCAGCTCCTACAATGAGCAGTTCTTC	CASSLPRSSGLSSYNEQFF
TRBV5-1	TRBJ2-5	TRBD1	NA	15	TGCGCCAGCAGCTTCGGGACAGGGTCCCAAGGGACCCAGTACTTC	CASSFGTGSQGTQYF
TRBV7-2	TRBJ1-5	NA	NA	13	TGTGCCAGCAGCCCCACACGTAATCAGCCCCAGCATTTT	CASSPTRNQPQHF
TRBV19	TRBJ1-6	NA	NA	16	TGTGCCAGTACATCCGGACGGGAGGTCTGGGTTTCACCCCTCCACTTT	CASTSGREVWVSPLHF
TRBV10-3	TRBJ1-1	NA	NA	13	TGTGCCATCAGTGAGGCGGCAGTCACTGAAGCTTTCTTT	CAISEAAVTEAFF
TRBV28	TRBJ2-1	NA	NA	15	TGTGCCAGCAGGAGCGCACCGAGCTCCTACAATGAGCAGTTCTTC	CASRSAPSSYNEQFF
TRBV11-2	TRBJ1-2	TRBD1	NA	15	TGTGCCAGCAGCTTAGTCCAGGGGACAGGGGAAGGCTACACCTTC	CASSLVQGTGEGYTF
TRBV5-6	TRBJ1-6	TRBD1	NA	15	TGTGCCAGCAGCTTACCGGGACAGTATAATTCACCCCTCCACTTT	CASSLPGQYNSPLHF
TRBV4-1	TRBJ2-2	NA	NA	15	TGCGCCAGCAGCCAAGAGGACAGTGGGACCGGGGAGCTGTTTTTT	CASSQEDSGTGELFF
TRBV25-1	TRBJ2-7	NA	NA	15	TGTGCCAGCAGTGAAAGTCAGGGTTCGGGCTACGAGCAGTACTTC	CASSESQGSGYEQYF